There are a few counts of the clone carrying this T cell receptor beta chain. Its antigen is unknown. The data were obtained in a study of CD8 T cells in ankylosing spondylitis. Study results and caveats: From matched ankylosing spondylitis synovial fluid, disease-linked clones were reportedly recovered at significantly enriched levels. It appeared that ankylosing spondylitis blood was characterized by a TCR beta motif of several highly homologous variants.

V lost 6 bases and J lost 2; bases outside the gene matches: 8. The CDR3 consists of 15 residues. Germline CDR1 and CDR2: DFQATT and SNEGSKA (reference sequence). Generation of TCR beta libraries employed quantitative 5'-RACE incorporating molecular barcodes. TCRdb re-derived calls from the 5' RACE reads in MiXCR, one entry per CDR3 protein. This table holds under 850,000 distinct CDR3 sequences, roughly 20% found once. V is TRBV20-1 and J is TRBJ2-3, with TRBD2 matching over 10 bases. Sequencing was carried out using blood, either unsorted or a sorted T cell fraction (not recorded which). This TCR was sampled from a male donor with ankylosing spondylitis. The CDR3 sequence: CSAILAGSPTDTQYF. In DNA, the CDR3 is TGCAGTGCCATACTAGCGGGGTCCCCCACAGATACGCAGTATTTT.